These 19 T cell receptor beta chains were all obtained from the same sample, sequenced in a study of T cells in Graves' hyperthyroidism and ophthalmopathy. Using RNA transcripts as the source, TCR beta CDR3 regions were amplified. The study used the HTBI primer set for a first-round RT-PCR of the TCR CDR3. TCRdb ran MiXCR on the multiplex PCR reads and lists one entry per CDR3 protein. The sample records hundreds of thousands of distinct CDR3 sequences, about 16% being singletons. Specimen: blood. These receptors all stem from a woman under 40 with Graves' hyperthyroidism.

This clonotype was observed at least ten times. V and J are TRBV2 and TRBJ1-2; tentative D call: TRBD1 (6 bases). The CDR3 totals 13 residues. V lost 6 bases and J lost 4, with 12 bases in between. CDR1 and CDR2 (germline): SNHLY, FYNNEI. Here the CDR3 reads CASRKQGTYGYTF. The CDR3 DNA follows: TGTGCCAGCAGAAAACAGGGCACCTATGGCTACACCTTC. Drawing the rest from reference TRBV2 and TRBJ1-2, the complete variable domain is EPEVTQTPSHQVTQMGQEVILRCVPISNHLYFYWYRQILGQKVEFLVSFYNNEISEKSEIFDDQFSVERPDGSNFTLKIRSTKLEDSAMYFCASRKQGTYGYTFGSGTRLTVV.

This rearrangement joins TRBV4-1 to TRBJ2-1; TRBD2 aligns across 10 bases. The J segment lost 1 base and the V segment lost 1 base, leaving 4 bases of the junction unmatched. Germline V gene data show CDR1 as MGHRA and CDR2 as YSYEKL. The CDR3 spans 17 residues. The CDR3 spells CASSQVPAGGSYNEQFF. The CDR3 DNA follows: TGCGCCAGCAGCCAAGTTCCAGCGGGAGGGTCCTACAATGAGCAGTTCTTC.

The V gene is TRBV29-1, the J gene TRBJ2-7, with D possibly matching TRBD2 (6 bases). CDR3 length: 15 residues. Trimming cost V 5 bases and J 2 bases, with 19 bases left between them. In germline, CDR1 is SQVTM, CDR2 ANQGSEA. CDR3 amino acids: CSVFPGTLPTYEQYF. For the CDR3, the DNA is TGCAGCGTTTTCCCCGGGACTTTACCCACCTACGAGCAGTACTTC.

This clonotype was seen ten or more times. The rearrangement uses TRBV30 and TRBJ2-3; maybe TRBD1 (6 bases). Germline loops: CDR1 GTSNPN, CDR2 SVGIG (reference sequence). The CDR3 runs to 14 residues. V gave up 3 bases and J gave up 5 bases, with 15 bases separating them. The CDR3 spells CAWSPNRAVDTQYF. The CDR3, as DNA: TGTGCCTGGAGCCCCAACAGGGCGGTAGATACGCAGTATTTT. Looking up the rest from reference TRBV30 and TRBJ2-3 gives the full variable domain: SQTIHQWPATLVQPVGSPLSLECTVEGTSNPNLYWYRQAAGRGLQLLFYSVGIGQISSEVPQNLSASRPQDRQFILSSKKLLLSDSGFYLCAWSPNRAVDTQYFGPGTRLTVL.

This clonotype showed up many times. The chain combines TRBV6-5 with TRBJ2-1; TRBD2 aligns across 11 bases. CDR1 MNHEY and CDR2 SVGAGI come from the germline V gene. The CDR3 extends over 16 amino acids. J lost 7 bases, V lost 0 bases, and 5 bases had no gene match. CDR3 amino acids: CASSYSLAGDANEQFF. The CDR3 DNA reads as TGTGCCAGCAGTTACTCACTAGCGGGAGATGCGAATGAGCAGTTCTTC.

The chain links TRBV30 to TRBJ2-5; D not certain. The CDR3 totals 13 residues. Germline V gene data show CDR1 as GTSNPN and CDR2 as SVGIG (reference sequence). The ends were cut back, 0 bases at V and 3 bases at J, with 8 bases in the middle. The DNA of the CDR3 is TGTGCCTGGAGTGTACGGCGGAAAGAGACCCAGTACTTC. Protein: CAWSVRRKETQYF.

This clonotype was recorded once. V is TRBV19 and J is TRBJ2-1, with D perhaps matching TRBD1 or TRBD2 (5 bases each). Germline CDR1 and CDR2: LNHDA and SQIVND (reference sequence). V lost 5 bases to trimming and J lost 0 bases, with 11 bases between them. The length of the CDR3 is 15 residues. The CDR3 spells CASSFRDASYNEQFF. The CDR3 DNA sequence: TGTGCCAGTAGTTTCCGGGACGCCTCCTACAATGAGCAGTTCTTC.

There are many counts of this clonotype. The genes are TRBV20-1 and TRBJ2-7; D not certain. Germline values: CDR1 DFQATT, CDR2 SNEGSKA (reference sequence). The CDR3 length is 13 residues. Trimming cost V 1 base and J 3 bases, with 10 bases left between them. The CDR3 DNA reads as TGCAGTGCTAGAGGTAGCCAAGACTACGAGCAGTACTTC. It codes for CSARGSQDYEQYF.

In its sample, this clonotype was seen a few times. The CDR3 spells CASSSNSGGGYTF. CDR3 nucleotide sequence: TGTGCCAGCAGTTCTAATAGCGGGGGTGGCTACACCTTC. This rearrangement joins TRBV27 to TRBJ1-2; maybe TRBD1 (5 bases). The CDR3 spans 13 residues. Looked up from germline, CDR1 is MNHEY and CDR2 is SMNVEV (reference sequence). V was cut by 4 bases and J by 7 bases, with 13 bases left in between.

CDR3 in DNA: TGTGCCAGCAGCCCACCGGGACAGGGGGTATGGAATGAAGCTTTCTTT. Translation gives CASSPPGQGVWNEAFF. V and J are TRBV7-9 and TRBJ1-1; 11 positions match TRBD1. The V segment lost 5 bases and the J segment 7 bases; nucleotides outside the gene matches: 12. From germline, CDR1 is SEHNR and CDR2 FQNEAQ (reference sequence). The CDR3 covers 16 residues. Using reference TRBV7-9 and TRBJ1-1 for the parts outside the CDR3, the full variable domain is DTGVSQNPRHKITKRGQNVTFRCDPISEHNRLYWYRQTLGQGPEFLTYFQNEAQLEKSRLLSDRFSAERPKGSFSTLEIQRTEQGDSAMYLCASSPPGQGVWNEAFFGQGTRLTVV.

This clonotype was recorded many times. This sequence joins TRBV20-1 and TRBJ2-3; 12 bases agree with TRBD2. The germline gives CDR1 DFQATT, CDR2 SNEGSKA (reference sequence). This CDR3 has 17 residues. Trimming removed 3 bases from V and 0 bases from J; junction bases left unmatched: 7. CDR3 loop: CSARLRTSGTSTDTQYF. DNA for the CDR3: TGCAGTGCTAGGCTACGGACTAGCGGGACCAGCACAGATACGCAGTATTTT.

This clonotype occurred many times. The rearrangement uses TRBV6-1 and TRBJ2-1; D ambiguous. This CDR3 spans 13 amino acids. Germline CDR1 and CDR2: MNHNS and SASEGT. V lost 7 bases to trimming and J lost 0 bases, with 7 bases between them. The CDR3 sequence: CASMGSSYNEQFF. The CDR3 nucleotides are TGTGCCAGCATGGGCAGCTCCTACAATGAGCAGTTCTTC.

This clonotype has at least ten counts. The chain employs TRBV29-1 and TRBJ2-7, with 9 bases lining up with TRBD1. With V trimmed by 4 bases and J by 3 bases, 4 bases remained unmatched. In germline, CDR1 is SQVTM, CDR2 ANQGSEA. This CDR3 comprises 13 residues. Written as DNA, the CDR3 is TGCAGCGTTGTGGGGGACAGGGACTACGAGCAGTACTTC. Amino acid sequence: CSVVGDRDYEQYF.

The chain has TRBV4-1 and TRBJ2-7, with D possibly called TRBD1 or TRBD2 (5 bases each). V shed 1 base and J shed 6 bases, with 16 bases lying between them. This CDR3 contains 15 residues. The germline V gene encodes CDR1 MGHRA and CDR2 YSYEKL. The CDR3 DNA follows: TGCGCCAGCAGCCAAGTTAGTGGCAGGGAGTCCGAGCAGTACTTC. It specifies CASSQVSGRESEQYF.

This clonotype was seen many times. This chain joins TRBV18 and TRBJ2-7; D is perhaps TRBD1 (6 bases). CDR1 is KGHSH, CDR2 LQKENI, per germline. With 5 bases removed from V and 5 bases from J, the gap between germline ends came to 13 bases. The CDR3 extends over 13 amino acids. CDR3 residues: CASSSNREHEQYF. CDR3 coding DNA: TGTGCCAGCTCATCGAACAGGGAACACGAGCAGTACTTC.

The chain carries TRBV9 and TRBJ2-1; 8 positions match TRBD2. Unmatched junction bases numbered 14, after V lost 0 bases and J lost 0 bases. This CDR3 is built from 20 residues. Germline V gene lookup returns CDR1 SGDLS and CDR2 YYNGEE. CDR3 protein: CASSVECKGLVISSYNEQFF. In DNA form, the CDR3 reads TGTGCCAGCAGCGTAGAGTGTAAGGGACTAGTTATCAGCTCCTACAATGAGCAGTTCTTC.

This clonotype was counted a few times. This chain uses TRBV6-1 with TRBJ1-5; tentative D call: TRBD1 (6 bases). Looked up from germline, CDR1 is MNHNS and CDR2 is SASEGT. CDR3 length: 15 amino acids. V was clipped by 1 base and J by 6 bases, with 13 bases between them. In DNA form, the CDR3 reads TGTGCCAGCAGTGAAGTGACAGGACTTAGTCAGCCCCAGCATTTT. Translating gives CASSEVTGLSQPQHF.

The rearrangement joins TRBV28 to TRBJ1-5; no firm D call. The CDR3 extends over 12 amino acids. The germline V and J ends were trimmed by 5 bases and 8 bases, with 10 bases remaining between them. CDR1 is MDHEN and CDR2 is SYDVKM in the germline V gene. The CDR3 here is CASSHRREPQHF. CDR3 sequence (DNA): TGTGCCAGCAGTCACCGACGTGAGCCCCAGCATTTT.

Many counts were recorded for this clonotype. J is TRBJ2-3 and V is TRBV29-1; D is ambiguous. The CDR3 is 13 amino acids. V lost 1 base and J lost 3, with 8 bases in between. CDR1 is SQVTM and CDR2 is ANQGSEA in the germline V gene. The DNA of the CDR3 is TGCAGCGTTGAAGGAGTTGTGACAGATACGCAGTATTTT. Residues: CSVEGVVTDTQYF.